This T cell receptor (beta chain) originates from a study of T cells in tuberculosis. About the study: Sequenced TCRs come from CD1B-GMM tetramer-binding T cells.

Sequencing of TCR-alpha and TCR-beta chains was unpaired. This table comes from immunoSEQ multiplex PCR, and its TCRdb copy is limited to in-frame clones, with some not included. The sample shows 88,000 or so clones, roughly 93% of them seen only once. Study-wide results and limits: Low-affinity CD1B-GMM tetramer-binding T cells may have been missed.

Looked up from germline, CDR1 is LGHNA and CDR2 is YNFKEQ. Trimming cost V 4 bases and J 6 bases; bases outside gene matches: 13. The CDR3 contains 17 residues. Cells were sorted from thawed PBMC rested overnight and stained with GMM-loaded CD1B tetramer, viability dye and anti-CD3. C32 glucose monomycolate from Rhodococcus equi was loaded onto the CD1B tetramers. Tetramer-negative cells, 90,000 to 100,000 per donor, were also sorted. What was sequenced was CD1b-GMM tetramer-negative cells sorted from PBMCs. This sequence was found in an adult woman with latent tuberculosis. This chain joins TRBV4-2 and TRBJ2-1; 9 nucleotides align to TRBD2. CDR3 in DNA: TGTGCCAGCAGCCCAGTCGGGGGGCGGGGGGGACCCAATGAGCAGTTCTTC. Translating gives CASSPVGGRGGPNEQFF.